The sequence of this TCR beta chain was determined in a study of blood T cell repertoires in COVID-19. Whole-study context: Specimens from acute and convalescent COVID-19 originated in the United States, Italy and Spain.

TCRdb keeps only in-frame clones here, not all; method: immunoSEQ multiplex PCR. The data show just over 95,000 clones, 82% seen once. The CDR3 runs 14 residues. Trimming took 3 bases from V and 4 from J; bases not matched to a gene: 6. Per germline, CDR1 SGHTA and CDR2 FQGNSA. Sequenced input: peripheral blood. The genes are TRBV7-2 and TRBJ2-7; TRBD2 agrees at 7 bases. The origin of this receptor is an elderly man with acute or convalescent COVID-19. This chain's CDR3 is CASSFAAGKYEQYF. The CDR3 nucleotides read TGTGCCAGCAGCTTCGCAGCGGGAAAATACGAGCAGTACTTC.